This entry features one T cell receptor beta chain sequence. The CDR3 is 15 amino acids. Trimming stripped 3 bases from V and 5 bases from J, with 16 bases between. Looked up from germline, CDR1 is KGHSH and CDR2 is LQKENI. Authors' analysis steps: How many nucleated cells were present was estimated from reference gene primer amplification. Sequenced by immunoSEQ multiplex PCR; TCRdb stores in-frame clones only, minus some. That table is the source of V, J and clone size, and D and trimming were worked out from the DNA. This sample has 150,000 to 200,000 clones, with around 85% found just once. This entry belongs to a study of blood T cell repertoires in COVID-19. Background on the study: Researchers got acute and convalescent COVID-19 samples from the United States, Italy and Spain. Nucleic acid was either cDNA or gDNA, and it came from T cells, B-cell-depleted T cells, or PBMCs.

V and J are TRBV18 and TRBJ2-5; D might be TRBD1 (5 bases). The sequenced material came from peripheral blood. The source of this sequence is a woman in her fifties or sixties with acute or convalescent COVID-19. CDR3 nucleotide sequence: TGTGCCAGCTCACCCTCCACACGGACAAGCGAGACCCAGTACTTC. Translation gives CASSPSTRTSETQYF.